The source of this TCR beta chain is a study of blood T cells in healthy people across ages. A J-beta primer mix and a sample-barcoded 5' primer were used in a second PCR of roughly 7 to 12 cycles. Each cDNA molecule, via a template-switch adaptor with 12 random nucleotides, was tagged. TCRdb analysed the 5' RACE reads with MiXCR anew, one entry per CDR3 protein. The repertoire holds about 650,000 distinct CDR3 sequences, 32% seen once, with less than 20% in the top ten. CDR1 is MNHEY and CDR2 is SVGAGI in the germline V gene. V lost 2 bases and J 7 bases, leaving 15 bases between the germline ends. The CDR3 extends over 16 amino acids.

The chain is built from TRBV6-5 and TRBJ1-6, with a possible D match to TRBD1 (6 bases). This clonotype originated in a woman older than 75 in good health. Sequences were obtained from blood. In DNA form, the CDR3 reads TGTGCCAGCAGTTACCCCCCGGGAAGGGGGAATTCACCCCTCCACTTT. It codes for CASSYPPGRGNSPLHF.